This entry lists 18 T cell receptor beta chains sequenced from one sample in a study of blood T cell repertoires in COVID-19. Sequencing was performed with immunoSEQ multiplex PCR; in TCRdb, only in-frame clones are kept and a portion is missing. This sample has around 300,000 clones, with 86% found just once. Sequenced input: peripheral blood. Receptors originate from a woman in her 30s with active or convalescent COVID-19.

The chain uses TRBV6-5 and TRBJ1-1; the match to TRBD1 covers 8 bases. The CDR3 loop spans 14 amino acids. V lost 2 bases and J lost 3; bases outside the gene matches: 2. Germline loops: CDR1 MNHEY, CDR2 SVGAGI. CDR3: CASSYGQGYTEAFF. The CDR3 bases are TGTGCCAGCAGTTACGGACAGGGCTACACTGAAGCTTTCTTT.

This clone was seen a few times. The germline gene is not matched at one end of the junction; a read error may be the cause. This sequence joins TRBV29-1 and TRBJ1-2, with 7 bases aligning to TRBD1. This CDR3 spans 13 amino acids. CDR1 is SQVTM, CDR2 ANQGSEA, per germline. The CDR3 region has the DNA TGCAGCGTTCAAGACAGGGCACCCTATGGCTACACCTTC. It codes for CSVQDRAPYGYTF.

The rearrangement joins TRBV6-5 to TRBJ1-2; a possible D gene is TRBD1 (5 bases). Trimming took 3 bases from V and 8 from J, leaving 16 bases between them. Per germline, CDR1 MNHEY and CDR2 SVGAGI. The CDR3 spans 14 residues. The CDR3 region is CASSYIGGAGGYTF. The CDR3 DNA sequence: TGTGCCAGCAGTTATATAGGAGGGGCGGGAGGCTACACCTTC.

The sample holds a few counts of this clone. This chain's CDR3 is CASSQVSNSPLHF. CDR3 sequence (DNA): TGTGCCAGCAGCCAAGTGTCGAATTCACCCCTCCACTTT. The rearrangement links TRBV3-1 (or the pseudogene TRBV3-2) to TRBJ1-6; no clear D. V lost 1 base and J lost 7, with 5 bases in between. Germline V CDR1 and CDR2: LGHDT, YNNKEL (reference sequence). The CDR3 has 13 amino acids.

The rearrangement uses TRBV5-1 and TRBJ2-3, with 9 nucleotides matching TRBD2. This CDR3 is built from 17 residues. The germline CDR1 and CDR2 sequences are SGHRS and YFSETQ. V shed 3 bases and J 2 bases; nucleotides not matched to a gene: 10. CDR3 bases: TGCGCCAGCAGCTCAAACAGACCGGGACTAGCCACAGATACGCAGTATTTT. This translates into CASSSNRPGLATDTQYF.

The genes are TRBV7-8 and TRBJ2-3; no firm D call. Trimming took 2 bases from V and 4 from J, leaving 10 bases between them. The CDR3 contains 14 residues. Germline V gene sequence: CDR1 SGHVS, CDR2 FQNEAQ. The CDR3 DNA sequence: TGTGCCAGCAGCTTACGCGCTCTGGCAGATACGCAGTATTTT. This encodes CASSLRALADTQYF.

The chain joins TRBV5-1 to TRBJ1-1; maybe TRBD1 (6 bases). The CDR3 has 15 residues. Germline V gene lookup returns CDR1 SGHRS and CDR2 YFSETQ. The V end was cut by 4 bases, the J end by 0 bases, with 13 bases between. The CDR3 reads CASSPRTALNTEAFF. CDR3 in DNA: TGCGCCAGCAGCCCCCGGACAGCTTTGAACACTGAAGCTTTCTTT.

The V and J genes are TRBV30 and TRBJ2-2; 7 bases agree with TRBD1. Germline trimming cut 3 bases from V and 3 bases from J; bases unmatched to any gene: 7. In germline, CDR1 is GTSNPN, CDR2 SVGIG (reference sequence). CDR3 length: 15 residues. The CDR3 DNA reads TGTGCCTGGAGAGTACCAGACAGGGACACCGGGGAGCTGTTTTTT. Translation gives CAWRVPDRDTGELFF.

CDR3 DNA: TGTGCCAGCAGCTTAGGGCAGGGGAGCTACGAGCAGTACTTC. Translating it yields CASSLGQGSYEQYF. The V and J genes are TRBV5-4 and TRBJ2-7; possible D gene TRBD1, 6 bases. This CDR3 contains 14 residues. V lost 2 bases and J lost 3, with 12 bases in between. The germline V gene encodes CDR1 SGHNT and CDR2 YYREEE (reference sequence).

This clone appeared a few times. The chain's CDR3 is CASSLSGQGFLYNSPLHF. The DNA of the CDR3 is TGTGCCAGCAGCCTTTCGGGGCAGGGGTTCCTCTATAATTCACCCCTCCACTTT. This sequence joins TRBV3-1 (or the pseudogene TRBV3-2) and TRBJ1-6; D may be TRBD1 (6 bases). The CDR3 runs 18 residues. Germline-derived CDR1 and CDR2 are LGHDT and YNNKEL (reference sequence). V was cut by 4 bases and J by 3 bases, with 19 bases left in between.

V and J are TRBV7-3 and TRBJ2-3, with D maybe TRBD2 (5 bases). From germline, CDR1 is SGHTA and CDR2 FQGTGA. Trimming stripped 3 bases from V and 6 bases from J, with 10 bases between. The CDR3 is 13 amino acids. CDR3 in amino acids: CASSLRRGDTQYF. CDR3 DNA: TGTGCCAGCAGCTTGAGGCGCGGGGATACGCAGTATTTT.

This chain uses TRBV25-1 with TRBJ1-3; tentatively, D is TRBD1 (5 bases). The V gene's germline CDR1 is MGHDK and CDR2 SYGVNS. Trimming stripped 5 bases from V and 0 bases from J, with 11 bases between. The CDR3 is 15 amino acids. CDR3 in DNA: TGTGCCAGCAGTTTGGGGGGGATCTCTGGAAACACCATATATTTT. As protein: CASSLGGISGNTIYF.

This clone came up once. The rearrangement links TRBV3-1 (or the pseudogene TRBV3-2) to TRBJ1-2; D uncertain. CDR1 is LGHDT, CDR2 YNNKEL, per germline (reference sequence). The V gene lost 2 bases and the J gene lost 8 bases, with 18 bases spanning the gap. The CDR3 has 15 residues. The CDR3 sequence: CASSQRVATVEGYTF. As DNA, the CDR3 is TGTGCCAGCAGCCAACGAGTGGCAACAGTCGAGGGCTACACCTTC.

This clone was seen once. This chain joins TRBV28 and TRBJ1-2; the D gene is possibly TRBD1 (6 bases). The CDR3 consists of 15 residues. V lost 5 bases and J lost 4, with 17 bases in between. Germline-derived CDR1 and CDR2 are MDHEN and SYDVKM. For the CDR3, the DNA is TGTGCCAGCAGTGAAAGACAGGTGGGGGCCTATGGCTACACCTTC. Amino acids: CASSERQVGAYGYTF.

The rearrangement uses TRBV6-2 or TRBV6-3 and TRBJ1-2; TRBD1 aligns across 7 bases. Germline CDR1 MNHEY, CDR2 SVGEGT. J lost 0 bases, V lost 7 bases, and 23 bases had no gene match. The CDR3 is 20 residues long. DNA for the CDR3: TGTGCCAGCAACCCCATGACATGGACAGGCGCGGACCAAGCTAACTATGGCTACACCTTC. It is translated as CASNPMTWTGADQANYGYTF.

The rearrangement uses TRBV7-9 and TRBJ2-6; TRBD2 is a possible D gene (6 bases). The CDR3 spans 17 residues. The germline V gene encodes CDR1 SEHNR and CDR2 FQNEAQ (reference sequence). Trimming left V 6 bases short and J 3 bases short, with 18 bases between. The CDR3: CASRTTLPGLGANVLTF. The CDR3 region has the DNA TGTGCCAGCAGGACGACCTTACCGGGACTTGGGGCCAACGTCCTGACTTTC. Full variable domain (remainder filled in from reference TRBV7-9 and TRBJ2-6): DTGVSQNPRHKITKRGQNVTFRCDPISEHNRLYWYRQTLGQGPEFLTYFQNEAQLEKSRLLSDRFSAERPKGSFSTLEIQRTEQGDSAMYLCASRTTLPGLGANVLTFGAGSRLTVL.

V is TRBV30 and J is TRBJ1-1, with D possibly being TRBD1 (5 bases). The ends were cut back, 3 bases at V and 4 bases at J, with 21 bases in the middle. Germline CDR1 is GTSNPN and CDR2 is SVGIG (reference sequence). The CDR3 length is 16 residues. The chain's CDR3 is CAWRLWRGRGTTEAFF. The CDR3 nucleotides read TGTGCCTGGAGGCTCTGGAGGGGAAGGGGAACCACTGAAGCTTTCTTT.

The chain is built from TRBV19 and TRBJ1-1, with D possibly matching TRBD1 (6 bases). The CDR3 runs to 16 residues. Germline V gene data show CDR1 as LNHDA and CDR2 as SQIVND (reference sequence). V was shortened by 1 base and J by 1 base, with 13 bases between the two germline ends. The CDR3 coding sequence is TGTGCCAGTAGTATAGCCGACAGGAGGAAGAACACTGAAGCTTTCTTT. It translates to CASSIADRRKNTEAFF. Complete variable domain (other parts from reference TRBV19 and TRBJ1-1): DGGITQSPKYLFRKEGQNVTLSCEQNLNHDAMYWYRQDPGQGLRLIYYSQIVNDFQKGDIAEGYSVSREKKESFPLTVTSAQKNPTAFYLCASSIADRRKNTEAFFGQGTRLTVV.